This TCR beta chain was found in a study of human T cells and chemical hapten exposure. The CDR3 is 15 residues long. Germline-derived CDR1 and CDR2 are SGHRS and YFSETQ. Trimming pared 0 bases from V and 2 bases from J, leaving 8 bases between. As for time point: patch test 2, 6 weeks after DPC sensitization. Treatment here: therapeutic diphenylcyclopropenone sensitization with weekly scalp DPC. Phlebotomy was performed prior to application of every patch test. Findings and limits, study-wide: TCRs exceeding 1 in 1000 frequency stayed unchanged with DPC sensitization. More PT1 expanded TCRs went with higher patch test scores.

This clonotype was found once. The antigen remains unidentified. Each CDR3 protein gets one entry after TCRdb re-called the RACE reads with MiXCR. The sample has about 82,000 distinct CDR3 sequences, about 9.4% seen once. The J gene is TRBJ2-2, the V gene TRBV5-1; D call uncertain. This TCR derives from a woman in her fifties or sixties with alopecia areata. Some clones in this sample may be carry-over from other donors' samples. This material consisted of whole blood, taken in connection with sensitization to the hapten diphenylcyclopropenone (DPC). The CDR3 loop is CASSLVADNTGELFF. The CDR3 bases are TGCGCCAGCAGCTTGGTCGCAGACAACACCGGGGAGCTGTTTTTT.